These T cell receptor beta chains were read from a single sample in a study of blood T cell repertoires in COVID-19. Using immunoSEQ multiplex PCR, the repertoire was profiled, and TCRdb retains in-frame clones only, with some absent. This table holds 300,000 to 350,000 clones, about nine tenths found once. The sample taken for sequencing was peripheral blood. These TCRs come from a woman between 45 and 65 years old with COVID-19, enrolled during active disease. CDR3s include the opening cysteine and the closing phenylalanine or tryptophan. Each record gives: clone size, D gene, V gene, J gene, CDR3 protein, CDR3 DNA. D genes are given only for firm matches. Size is stated for part of the rows, as once, few or many counts, or as a class when the clone is expanded.

once	.	TRBV6-5	TRBJ2-7	CASSYSSQGGLYEQYF	TGTGCCAGCAGTTACTCGAGTCAGGGGGGCCTCTACGAGCAGTACTTC
few	TRBD1	TRBV10-3	TRBJ1-2	CAISGGGDRANYGYTF	TGTGCCATCAGTGGAGGTGGGGACAGGGCTAACTATGGCTACACCTTC
.	TRBD2	TRBV15	TRBJ2-3	CATSRDRTGGGTDTQYF	TGTGCCACCAGCAGAGATCGAACGGGAGGGGGCACAGATACGCAGTATTTT
.	.	TRBV5-4	TRBJ2-5	CASSPRSRVQETQYF	TGTGCCAGCAGCCCCCGGTCTAGAGTTCAAGAGACCCAGTACTTC
.	.	TRBV24-1	TRBJ2-3	CATSERGITDTQYF	TGTGCCACCAGTGAACGGGGGATCACAGATACGCAGTATTTT
.	TRBD2	TRBV11-3	TRBJ2-1	CASRQMSAGGHNEQFF	TGTGCCAGCAGACAGATGAGTGCGGGGGGTCACAATGAGCAGTTCTTC
.	.	TRBV11-2	TRBJ1-4	CASSLAREKLFF	TGTGCCAGCAGCTTAGCTAGGGAAAAACTGTTTTTT
.	TRBD1	TRBV5-5	TRBJ1-2	CASSRSVDRVDGYTF	TGTGCCAGCAGCCGATCTGTTGACAGGGTGGATGGCTACACCTTC
.	.	TRBV7-9	TRBJ2-1	CASSLEPSNREQFF	TGTGCCAGCAGCTTAGAGCCTAGTAATAGGGAGCAGTTCTTC
.	TRBD1	TRBV19	TRBJ1-5	CASSMRATDRGEQPQHF	TGTGCCAGTAGTATGCGGGCGACCGACAGGGGGGAACAGCCCCAGCATTTT
.	.	TRBV7-9	TRBJ1-1	CASSLLGGGYTEAFF	TGTGCCAGCAGCTTATTGGGAGGGGGATACACTGAAGCTTTCTTT
.	.	TRBV2	TRBJ1-5	CASSESREAYQPQHF	TGTGCCAGCAGTGAATCCAGGGAGGCCTATCAGCCCCAGCATTTT
.	TRBD1	TRBV4-1	TRBJ2-7	CASSQEGRGPDEQYF	TGCGCCAGCAGCCAAGAGGGCAGGGGGCCCGACGAGCAGTACTTC
.	.	TRBV7-9	TRBJ2-5	CASSLTQETQYF	TGTGCCAGCAGCTTAACTCAAGAGACCCAGTACTTC
once	TRBD2	TRBV27	TRBJ2-1	CASSLSPRLAGTNNEQFF	TGTGCCAGCAGTTTAAGCCCCCGACTAGCGGGAACAAACAATGAGCAGTTCTTC
.	.	TRBV6-5	TRBJ2-7	CASSPQLARGNEQYF	TGTGCCAGCAGTCCCCAACTAGCAAGAGGAAACGAGCAGTACTTC
.	.	TRBV6-4	TRBJ1-2	CASREGGANPYGYTF	TGTGCCAGCAGAGAGGGGGGGGCCAATCCCTATGGCTACACCTTC
once	.	TRBV7-2	TRBJ1-1	CASSSRGRITEAFF	TGTGCCAGCAGCTCCAGGGGTAGGATCACTGAAGCTTTCTTT
.	TRBD2	TRBV4-2	TRBJ2-5	CASSQGSRGLAGGVFRTETQYF	TGTGCCAGCAGCCAAGGCTCCCGAGGACTAGCGGGAGGAGTCTTCCGAACGGAGACCCAGTACTTC
.	TRBD1	TRBV7-2	TRBJ1-2	CASSLVPGGNTF	TGTGCCAGCAGCTTAGTGCCAGGGGGGAACACCTTC
.	.	TRBV3-1/TRBV3-2	TRBJ1-6	CASSLGTIWTARSSLHF	TGTGCCAGCAGCCTAGGAACCATTTGGACAGCTCGGTCGTCCCTCCACTTT
.	TRBD1	TRBV19	TRBJ2-2	CATWDRSRSGELFF	TGTGCCACCTGGGACAGATCAAGGTCCGGGGAGCTGTTTTTT
.	.	TRBV7-9	TRBJ2-1	CASSSRLGSYNEQFF	TGTGCCAGCAGCTCCCGCCTCGGGTCCTACAATGAGCAGTTCTTC
.	.	TRBV5-1	TRBJ2-1	CASSLDGQGNEQFF	TGCGCCAGCAGCTTGGACGGGCAGGGAAATGAGCAGTTCTTC
.	TRBD2	TRBV6-2/TRBV6-3	TRBJ2-4	CASSYSSTKTSELNIQYF	TGTGCCAGCAGTTACTCGTCAACCAAGACTAGCGAGCTAAACATTCAGTACTTC
few	.	TRBV19	TRBJ2-2	CASSLAGYTGELFF	TGTGCCAGTAGTCTGGCGGGTTACACCGGGGAGCTGTTTTTT
.	TRBD2	TRBV7-9	TRBJ2-1	CASSKGTTLGSYNEQFF	TGTGCCAGCAGCAAAGGGACTACCCTAGGCTCCTACAATGAGCAGTTCTTC
.	TRBD1	TRBV29-1	TRBJ1-4	CSARTGLNEKLFF	TGCAGCGCCCGGACAGGCTTAAATGAAAAACTGTTTTTT
.	.	TRBV11-2	TRBJ2-2	CASSLARADAGELFF	TGTGCCAGCAGCTTAGCCAGGGCAGACGCCGGGGAGCTGTTTTTT
.	.	TRBV1	TRBJ2-5	CTSSQDWARKGEETQYF	TGCACCAGCAGCCAAGATTGGGCTAGAAAAGGGGAAGAGACCCAGTACTTC
.	.	TRBV18	TRBJ1-5	CASSPDWSNQPQHF	TGTGCCAGCTCACCGGACTGGAGCAATCAGCCCCAGCATTTT
once	.	TRBV7-6	TRBJ2-5	CASSLAAVGGETQYF	TGTGCCAGCAGCTTAGCGGCGGTGGGGGGAGAGACCCAGTACTTC
.	TRBD1	TRBV11-2	TRBJ2-2	CASSLSPGGGELFF	TGTGCCAGCAGCCTAAGCCCAGGGGGCGGGGAGCTGTTTTTT
.	.	TRBV3-1/TRBV3-2	TRBJ2-5	CASMSWGRETQYF	TGTGCCAGCATGTCTTGGGGGAGGGAGACCCAGTACTTC
.	TRBD2	TRBV4-1	TRBJ2-7	CASSQVLARSSYEQYF	TGCGCCAGCAGCCAGGTACTAGCGAGAAGCTCCTACGAGCAGTACTTC
.	.	TRBV25-1	TRBJ2-7	CASSEPGTYEQYF	TGTGCCAGCAGTGAACCAGGTACCTACGAGCAGTACTTC
.	TRBD2	TRBV11-2	TRBJ2-3	CASSLNGRDTDTQYF	TGTGCCAGCAGCTTAAACGGGAGGGACACAGATACGCAGTATTTT
.	.	TRBV5-4	TRBJ1-1	CASSFQTGPWGMNTEAFF	TGTGCCAGCAGCTTCCAGACAGGCCCCTGGGGCATGAACACTGAAGCTTTCTTT
.	.	TRBV7-9	TRBJ1-1	CASSFGLLDKKNTEAFF	TGTGCCAGCAGCTTCGGTTTACTTGACAAGAAGAACACTGAAGCTTTCTTT
.	.	TRBV5-4	TRBJ1-6	CASSLEGEKNSPLHF	TGTGCCAGCAGCTTGGAGGGGGAGAAAAATTCACCCCTCCACTTT
.	TRBD1	TRBV24-1	TRBJ2-7	CATSDSGGDEQYF	TGTGCCACCAGTGATTCAGGGGGCGACGAGCAGTACTTC
.	.	TRBV19	TRBJ1-1	CVPRGTVRGEAFF	TGTGTACCTCGGGGGACGGTGAGGGGTGAAGCTTTCTTT
.	.	TRBV25-1	TRBJ2-7	CASGGSRVHEQYF	TGTGCCAGCGGGGGGAGCAGGGTGCACGAGCAGTACTTC
.	.	TRBV3-1/TRBV3-2	TRBJ1-2	CASSPSREGYTF	TGTGCCAGCAGCCCCTCCCGGGAGGGCTACACCTTC
.	.	TRBV10-1	TRBJ2-3	CASSERGRSTDTQYF	TGCGCCAGCAGTGAGAGGGGTCGCAGCACAGATACGCAGTATTTT
.	.	TRBV7-8	TRBJ2-1	CASSLVAGSYNEQFF	TGTGCCAGCAGCTTAGTGGCAGGCTCCTACAATGAGCAGTTCTTC